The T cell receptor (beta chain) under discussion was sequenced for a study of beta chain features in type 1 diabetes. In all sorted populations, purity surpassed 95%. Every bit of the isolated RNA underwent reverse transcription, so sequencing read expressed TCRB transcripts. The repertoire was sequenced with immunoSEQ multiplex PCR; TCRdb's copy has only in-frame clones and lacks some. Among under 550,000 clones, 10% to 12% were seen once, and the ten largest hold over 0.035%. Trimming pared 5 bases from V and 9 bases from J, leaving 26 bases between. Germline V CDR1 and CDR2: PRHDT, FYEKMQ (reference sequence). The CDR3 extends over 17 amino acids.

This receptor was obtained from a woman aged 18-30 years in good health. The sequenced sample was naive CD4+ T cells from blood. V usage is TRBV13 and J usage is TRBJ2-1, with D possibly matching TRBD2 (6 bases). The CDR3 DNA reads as TGTGCCAGCAGCCCTCTCTCTAGCGTATTTTCTAGTGGTGAGCAGTTCTTC. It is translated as CASSPLSSVFSSGEQFF.